This is a list of T cell receptor beta chains from one sample in a study of OX40 agonist ivuxolimab in advanced cancers. Profiled with immunoSEQ multiplex PCR; TCRdb holds only in-frame clones, not every one. In the table there are tens of thousands of clones, about 85% of which are singletons. Specimen: CD4+ or CD8+ T cells sorted from blood, collected in a trial of the OX40 agonist ivuxolimab. Receptors were obtained from an adult with an advanced solid tumor such as melanoma, head and neck, liver or kidney cancer. Each CDR3 is given with its conserved first and last residue. D genes are given only for firm matches. The listing skips clone size in some rows; elsewhere it reads once, few, many or a size class.

V gene	J gene	D gene	clone size	CDR3 protein	CDR3 DNA
TRBV5-1	TRBJ1-5	-	-	CASSLEGSTGNQPQHF	TGCGCCAGCAGTCTAGAGGGTTCGACTGGCAATCAGCCCCAGCATTTT
TRBV28	TRBJ2-2	TRBD1	-	CASTSHPGTGTTGELFF	TGTGCCAGCACTTCCCACCCCGGGACAGGGACCACCGGGGAGCTGTTTTTT
TRBV6-1	TRBJ1-2	-	-	CASSPTVYGYTF	TGTGCCAGCAGCCCGACAGTCTATGGCTACACCTTC
TRBV18	TRBJ2-7	-	few	CASSRGQYYEQYF	TGTGCCAGCTCACGGGGCCAGTACTACGAGCAGTACTTC
TRBV18	TRBJ1-2	TRBD1	-	CASSPQDRGLGYGYTF	TGTGCCAGCTCCCCCCAAGACAGGGGGCTAGGCTATGGCTACACCTTC
TRBV19	TRBJ2-7	-	few	CASSMGQGSGYEQYF	TGTGCCAGTAGTATGGGCCAGGGAAGTGGATACGAGCAGTACTTC
TRBV6-1	TRBJ2-3	-	-	CASSERAHTLISTDTQYF	TGTGCCAGCAGTGAACGGGCACATACCCTAATTAGCACAGATACGCAGTATTTT
TRBV6-5	TRBJ2-4	-	-	CASSSPGRAKNIQYF	TGTGCCAGCAGTTCCCCCGGGAGAGCCAAAAACATTCAGTACTTC
TRBV12-5	TRBJ1-6	-	few	CASGLEEGKSPLHF	TGTGCTAGTGGTTTGGAAGAGGGGAAGTCACCCCTCCACTTT
TRBV30	TRBJ1-2	-	-	CAWSYRDRTVNYGYTF	TGTGCCTGGAGTTACAGAGATCGGACGGTGAACTATGGCTACACCTTC
TRBV19	TRBJ2-3	TRBD2	few	CASSIPAGLAGWKSTDTQYF	TGTGCCAGTAGTATCCCCGCTGGACTAGCGGGGTGGAAAAGCACAGATACGCAGTATTTT
TRBV7-3	TRBJ2-7	-	-	CASSRDLYYEQYF	TGTGCCAGCAGCCGGGACCTATACTACGAGCAGTACTTC
TRBV7-2	TRBJ2-5	TRBD2	-	CASSPPGGEETQYF	TGTGCCAGCAGCCCCCCCGGGGGGGAAGAGACCCAGTACTTC
TRBV10-3	TRBJ2-2	-	-	CAISEWRGRFRELFF	TGTGCCATCAGTGAGTGGAGGGGTCGGTTCCGGGAGCTGTTTTTT
TRBV5-5	TRBJ2-5	TRBD2	-	CASSLYREGGETQYF	TGTGCCAGCAGCTTGTATAGGGAGGGTGGAGAGACCCAGTACTTC
TRBV11-3	TRBJ1-2	TRBD1	once	CASSLGWDRVNGYTF	TGTGCCAGCAGCTTAGGTTGGGACAGGGTAAATGGCTACACCTTC
TRBV18	TRBJ1-1	-	-	CASSPLGVHTEAFF	TGTGCCAGCTCACCACTCGGGGTCCACACTGAAGCTTTCTTT